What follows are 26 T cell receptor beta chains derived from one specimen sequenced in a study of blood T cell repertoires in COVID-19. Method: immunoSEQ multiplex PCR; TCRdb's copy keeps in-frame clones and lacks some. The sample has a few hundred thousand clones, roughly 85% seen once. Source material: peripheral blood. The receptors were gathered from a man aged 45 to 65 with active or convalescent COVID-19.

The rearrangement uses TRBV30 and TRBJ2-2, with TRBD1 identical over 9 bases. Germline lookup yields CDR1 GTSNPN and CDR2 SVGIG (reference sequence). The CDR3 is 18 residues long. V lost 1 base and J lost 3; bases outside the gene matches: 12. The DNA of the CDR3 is TGTGCCTGGAGTGAGGGGACAGGGCTCCCTGAACACACCGGGGAGCTGTTTTTT. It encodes CAWSEGTGLPEHTGELFF.

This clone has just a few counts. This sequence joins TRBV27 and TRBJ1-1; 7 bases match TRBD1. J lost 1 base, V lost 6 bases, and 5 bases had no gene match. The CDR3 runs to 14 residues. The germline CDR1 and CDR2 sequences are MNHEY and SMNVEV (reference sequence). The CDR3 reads CASRGNRGNTEAFF. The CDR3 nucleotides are TGTGCCAGCAGAGGCAACAGGGGGAACACTGAAGCTTTCTTT.

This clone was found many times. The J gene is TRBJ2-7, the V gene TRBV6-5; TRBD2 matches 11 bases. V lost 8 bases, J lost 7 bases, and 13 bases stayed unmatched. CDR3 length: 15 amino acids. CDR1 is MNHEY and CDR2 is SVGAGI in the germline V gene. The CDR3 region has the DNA TGTGCCAGCTCCCCTCCGACTAGCGGGACCAGGGAGCAGTACTTC. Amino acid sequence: CASSPPTSGTREQYF.

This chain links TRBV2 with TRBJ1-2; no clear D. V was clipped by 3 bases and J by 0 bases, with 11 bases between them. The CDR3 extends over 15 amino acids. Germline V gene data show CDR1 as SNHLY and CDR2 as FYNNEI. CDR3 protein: CASSERGLTNYGYTF. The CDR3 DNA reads TGTGCCAGCAGTGAGAGAGGACTGACTAACTATGGCTACACCTTC.

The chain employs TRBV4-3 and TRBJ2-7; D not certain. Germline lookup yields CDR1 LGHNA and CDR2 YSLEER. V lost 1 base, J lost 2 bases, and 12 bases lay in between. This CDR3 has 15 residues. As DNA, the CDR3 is TGCGCCAGCAGCCAAGTCCCAGTTCCCACCTACGAGCAGTACTTC. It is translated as CASSQVPVPTYEQYF.

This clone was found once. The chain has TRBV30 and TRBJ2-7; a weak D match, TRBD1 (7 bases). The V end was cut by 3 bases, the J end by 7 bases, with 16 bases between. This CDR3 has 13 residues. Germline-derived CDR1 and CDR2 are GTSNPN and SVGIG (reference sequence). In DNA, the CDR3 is TGTGCCTGGAGGGAGGGGGCAGTGAGGGAGCAGTACTTC. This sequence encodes CAWREGAVREQYF.

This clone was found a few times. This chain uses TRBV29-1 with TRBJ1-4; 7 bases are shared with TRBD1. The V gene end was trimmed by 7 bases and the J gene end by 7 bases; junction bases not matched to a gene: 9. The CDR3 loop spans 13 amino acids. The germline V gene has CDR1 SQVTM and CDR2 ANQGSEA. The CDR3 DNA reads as TGCAGCGCGGGAGGGGGCGCCGGTGAAAAACTGTTTTTT. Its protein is CSAGGGAGEKLFF.

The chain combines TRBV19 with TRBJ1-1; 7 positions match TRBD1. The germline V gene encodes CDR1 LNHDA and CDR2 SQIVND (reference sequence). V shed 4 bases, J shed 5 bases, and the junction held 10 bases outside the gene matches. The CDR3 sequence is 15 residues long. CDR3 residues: CASSTDRWSETEAFF. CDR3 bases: TGTGCCAGTAGTACGGACAGGTGGAGTGAGACTGAAGCTTTCTTT.

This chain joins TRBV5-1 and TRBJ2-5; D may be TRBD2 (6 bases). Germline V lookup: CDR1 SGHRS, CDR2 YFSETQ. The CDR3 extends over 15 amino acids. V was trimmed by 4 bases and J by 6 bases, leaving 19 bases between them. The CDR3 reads CASSRGSEGRKTQYF. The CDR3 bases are TGCGCCAGCAGCCGGGGGAGTGAGGGGCGGAAGACCCAGTACTTC.

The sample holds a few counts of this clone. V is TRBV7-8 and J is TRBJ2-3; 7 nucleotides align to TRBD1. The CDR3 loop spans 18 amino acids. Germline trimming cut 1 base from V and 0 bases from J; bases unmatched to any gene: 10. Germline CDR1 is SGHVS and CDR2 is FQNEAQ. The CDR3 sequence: CASSLGGYRGPSTDTQYF. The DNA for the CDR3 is TGTGCCAGCAGCTTAGGGGGCTACAGGGGCCCTAGCACAGATACGCAGTATTTT.

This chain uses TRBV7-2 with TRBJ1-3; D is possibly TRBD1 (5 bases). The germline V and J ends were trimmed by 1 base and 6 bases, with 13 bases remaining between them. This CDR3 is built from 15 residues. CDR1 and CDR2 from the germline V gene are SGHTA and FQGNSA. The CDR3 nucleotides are TGTGCCAGCAGCTTAGGTCAGGGAAGGGAAAACACCATATATTTT. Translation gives CASSLGQGRENTIYF.

CDR3 loop: CASSLDRVRGETQYF. The CDR3 bases are TGCGCCAGCAGCCTGGACAGGGTAAGGGGAGAGACCCAGTACTTC. The rearrangement joins TRBV5-1 to TRBJ2-5; 8 bases map to TRBD1. The CDR3 length is 15 residues. V lost 4 bases, J lost 4 bases, and 9 bases stayed unmatched. Per the germline V gene, CDR1 is SGHRS and CDR2 is YFSETQ.

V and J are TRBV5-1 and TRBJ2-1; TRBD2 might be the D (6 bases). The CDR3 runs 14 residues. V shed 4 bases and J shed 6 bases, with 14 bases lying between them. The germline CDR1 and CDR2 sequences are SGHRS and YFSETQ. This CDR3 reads CASSLRRDGNEQFF. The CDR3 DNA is TGCGCCAGCAGCCTGAGGCGGGACGGCAATGAGCAGTTCTTC.

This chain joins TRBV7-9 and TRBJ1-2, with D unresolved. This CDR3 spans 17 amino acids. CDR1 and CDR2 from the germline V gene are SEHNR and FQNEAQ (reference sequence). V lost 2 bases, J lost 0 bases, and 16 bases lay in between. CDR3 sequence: CASSLQNTIRTNYGYTF. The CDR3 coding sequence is TGTGCCAGCAGCTTACAGAACACCATACGAACTAACTATGGCTACACCTTC.

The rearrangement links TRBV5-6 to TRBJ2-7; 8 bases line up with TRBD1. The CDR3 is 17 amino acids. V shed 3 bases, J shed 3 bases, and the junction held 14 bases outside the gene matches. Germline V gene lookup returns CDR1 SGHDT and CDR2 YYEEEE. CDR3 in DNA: TGTGCCAGCAGCTCCCCCCAGGGGGCTAAGGTTAGCTACGAGCAGTACTTC. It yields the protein CASSSPQGAKVSYEQYF. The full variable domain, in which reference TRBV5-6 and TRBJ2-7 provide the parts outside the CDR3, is DAGVTQSPTHLIKTRGQQVTLRCSPKSGHDTVSWYQQALGQGPQFIFQYYEEEERQRGNFPDRFSGHQFPNYSSELNVNALLLGDSALYLCASSSPQGAKVSYEQYFGPGTRLTVT.

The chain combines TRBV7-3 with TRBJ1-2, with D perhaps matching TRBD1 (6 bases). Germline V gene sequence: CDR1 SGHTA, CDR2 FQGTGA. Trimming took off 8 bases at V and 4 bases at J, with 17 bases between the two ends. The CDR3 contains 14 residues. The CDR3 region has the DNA TGTGCCAGCTTCTCGGACAGTCTTGCCTATGGCTACACCTTC. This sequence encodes CASFSDSLAYGYTF.

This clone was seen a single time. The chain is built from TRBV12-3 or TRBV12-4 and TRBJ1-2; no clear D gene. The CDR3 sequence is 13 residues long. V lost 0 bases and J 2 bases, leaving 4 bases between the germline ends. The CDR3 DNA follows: TGTGCCAGCAGTTTAGCGGAGAACTATGGCTACACCTTC. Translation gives CASSLAENYGYTF.

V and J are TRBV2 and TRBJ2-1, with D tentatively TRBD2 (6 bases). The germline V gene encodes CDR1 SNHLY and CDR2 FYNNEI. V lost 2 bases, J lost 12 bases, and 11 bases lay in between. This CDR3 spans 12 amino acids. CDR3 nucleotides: TGTGCCAGCAGTGAATCTAGCGCCGGGCAGTTCTTC. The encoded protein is CASSESSAGQFF.

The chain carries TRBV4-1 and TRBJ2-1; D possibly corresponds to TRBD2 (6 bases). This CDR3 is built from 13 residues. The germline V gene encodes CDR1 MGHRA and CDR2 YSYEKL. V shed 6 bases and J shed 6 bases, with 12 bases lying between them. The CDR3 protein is CASRPQAGNEQFF. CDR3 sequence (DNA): TGCGCCAGCAGACCTCAAGCGGGCAATGAGCAGTTCTTC.

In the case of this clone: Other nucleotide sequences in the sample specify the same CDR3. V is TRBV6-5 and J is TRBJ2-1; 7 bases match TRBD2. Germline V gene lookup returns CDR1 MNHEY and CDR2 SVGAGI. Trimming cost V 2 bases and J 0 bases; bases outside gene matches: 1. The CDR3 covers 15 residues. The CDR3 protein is CASSYGGGSYNEQFF. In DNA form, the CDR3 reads TGTGCCAGCAGTTACGGGGGGGGCTCCTACAATGAGCAGTTCTTC.

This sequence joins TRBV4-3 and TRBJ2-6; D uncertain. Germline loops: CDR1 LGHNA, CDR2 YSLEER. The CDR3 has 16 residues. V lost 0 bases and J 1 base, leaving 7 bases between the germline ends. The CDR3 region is CASSQESRSGANVLTF. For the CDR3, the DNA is TGCGCCAGCAGCCAAGAAAGTAGATCTGGGGCCAACGTCCTGACTTTC.

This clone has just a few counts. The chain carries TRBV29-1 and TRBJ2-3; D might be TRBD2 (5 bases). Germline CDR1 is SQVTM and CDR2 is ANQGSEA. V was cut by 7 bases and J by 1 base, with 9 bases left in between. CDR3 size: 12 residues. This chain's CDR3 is CSARSGTDTQYF. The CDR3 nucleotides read TGCAGCGCACGTAGCGGCACAGATACGCAGTATTTT.

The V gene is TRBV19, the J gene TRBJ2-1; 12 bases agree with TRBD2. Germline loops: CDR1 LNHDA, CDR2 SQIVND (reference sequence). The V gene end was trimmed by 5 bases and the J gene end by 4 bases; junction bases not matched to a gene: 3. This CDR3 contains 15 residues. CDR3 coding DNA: TGTGCCAGTAGTGGTGGACTAGCGGGATACAATGAGCAGTTCTTC. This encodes CASSGGLAGYNEQFF.

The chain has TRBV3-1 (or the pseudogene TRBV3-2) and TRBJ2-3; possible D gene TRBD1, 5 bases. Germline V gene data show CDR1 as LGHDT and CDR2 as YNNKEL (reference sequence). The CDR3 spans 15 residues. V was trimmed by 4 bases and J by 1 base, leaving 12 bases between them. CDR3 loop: CASSPQGPRTDTQYF. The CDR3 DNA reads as TGTGCCAGCAGCCCCCAGGGCCCACGCACAGATACGCAGTATTTT.

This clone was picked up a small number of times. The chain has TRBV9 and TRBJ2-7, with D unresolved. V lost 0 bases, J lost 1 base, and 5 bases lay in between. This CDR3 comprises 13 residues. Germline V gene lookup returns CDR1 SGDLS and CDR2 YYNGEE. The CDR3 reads CASSVAGSYEQYF. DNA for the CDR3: TGTGCCAGCAGCGTAGCAGGATCCTACGAGCAGTACTTC.

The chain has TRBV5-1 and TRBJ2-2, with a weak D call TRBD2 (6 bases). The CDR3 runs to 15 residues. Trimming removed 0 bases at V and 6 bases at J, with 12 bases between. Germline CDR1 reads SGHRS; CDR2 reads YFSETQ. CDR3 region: CASSLGGIRSGELFF. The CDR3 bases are TGCGCCAGCAGCTTGGGCGGGATACGTTCCGGGGAGCTGTTTTTT.